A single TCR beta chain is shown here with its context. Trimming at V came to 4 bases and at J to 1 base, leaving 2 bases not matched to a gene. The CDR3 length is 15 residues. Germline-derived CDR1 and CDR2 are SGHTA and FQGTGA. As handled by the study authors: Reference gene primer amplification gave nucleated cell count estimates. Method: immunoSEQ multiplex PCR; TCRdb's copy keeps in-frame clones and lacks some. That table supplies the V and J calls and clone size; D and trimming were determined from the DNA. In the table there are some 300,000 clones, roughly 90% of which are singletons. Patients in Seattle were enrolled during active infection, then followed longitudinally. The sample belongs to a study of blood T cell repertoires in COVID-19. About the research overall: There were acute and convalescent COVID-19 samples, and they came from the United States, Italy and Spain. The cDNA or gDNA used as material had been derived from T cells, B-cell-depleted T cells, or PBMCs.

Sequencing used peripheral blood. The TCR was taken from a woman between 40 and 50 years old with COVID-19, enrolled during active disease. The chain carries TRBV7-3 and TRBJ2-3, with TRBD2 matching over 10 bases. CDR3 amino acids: CASSSGTSGTDTQYF. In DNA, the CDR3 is TGTGCCAGCAGCTCCGGGACTAGCGGCACAGATACGCAGTATTTT.